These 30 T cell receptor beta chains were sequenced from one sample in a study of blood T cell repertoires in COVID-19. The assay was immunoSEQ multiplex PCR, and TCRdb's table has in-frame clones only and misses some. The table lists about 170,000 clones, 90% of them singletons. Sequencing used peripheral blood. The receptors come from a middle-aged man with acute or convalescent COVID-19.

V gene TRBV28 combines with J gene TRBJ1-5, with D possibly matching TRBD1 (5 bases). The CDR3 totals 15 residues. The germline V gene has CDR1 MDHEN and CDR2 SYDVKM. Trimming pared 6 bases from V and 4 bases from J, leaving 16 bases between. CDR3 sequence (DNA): TGTGCCAGCAGACCTGACAGTGCAAGGAATCAGCCCCAGCATTTT. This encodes CASRPDSARNQPQHF.

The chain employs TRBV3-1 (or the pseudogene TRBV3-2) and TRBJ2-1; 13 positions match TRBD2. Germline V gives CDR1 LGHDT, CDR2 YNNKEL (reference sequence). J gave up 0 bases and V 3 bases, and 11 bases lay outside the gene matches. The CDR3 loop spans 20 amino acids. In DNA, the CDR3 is TGTGCCAGCAGCCACACCAAGCGGTGGACTAGCGGGAGCTCCTACAATGAGCAGTTCTTC. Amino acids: CASSHTKRWTSGSSYNEQFF.

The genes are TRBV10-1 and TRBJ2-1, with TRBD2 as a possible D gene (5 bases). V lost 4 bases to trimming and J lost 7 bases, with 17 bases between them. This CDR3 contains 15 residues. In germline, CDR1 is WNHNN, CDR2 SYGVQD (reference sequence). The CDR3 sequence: CASSAAGNVGNEQFF. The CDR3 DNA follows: TGCGCCAGCAGTGCAGCCGGGAATGTAGGGAATGAGCAGTTCTTC.

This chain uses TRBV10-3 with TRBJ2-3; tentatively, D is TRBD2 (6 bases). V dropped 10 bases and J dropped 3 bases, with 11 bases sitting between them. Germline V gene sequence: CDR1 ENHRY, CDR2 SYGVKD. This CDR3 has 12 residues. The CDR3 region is CATSGWTDTQYF. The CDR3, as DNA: TGTGCCACCAGCGGGTGGACAGATACGCAGTATTTT.

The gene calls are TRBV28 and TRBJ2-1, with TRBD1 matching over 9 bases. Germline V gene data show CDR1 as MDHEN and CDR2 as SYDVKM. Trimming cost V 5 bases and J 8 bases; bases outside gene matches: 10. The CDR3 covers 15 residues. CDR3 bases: TGTGCCAGCAGTGCCCCCGGACAGGGGTATTATGAGCAGTTCTTC. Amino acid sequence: CASSAPGQGYYEQFF.

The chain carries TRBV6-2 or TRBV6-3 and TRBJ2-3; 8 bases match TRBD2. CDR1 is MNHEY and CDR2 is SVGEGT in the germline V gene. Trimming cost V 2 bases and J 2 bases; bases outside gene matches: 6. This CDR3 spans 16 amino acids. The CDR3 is CASSYGLRGDTDTQYF. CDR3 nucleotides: TGTGCCAGCAGTTACGGGCTGCGGGGGGACACAGATACGCAGTATTTT.

CDR3 bases: TGTGCCAGTAGTCCCTCCCGCGGACAGATCTACGAGCAGTACTTC. Amino acid sequence: CASSPSRGQIYEQYF. The chain joins TRBV19 to TRBJ2-7; TRBD1 is a possible D gene (6 bases). The V gene lost 5 bases and the J gene lost 3 bases, with 17 bases spanning the gap. There are 15 residues in the CDR3. Per the germline V gene, CDR1 is LNHDA and CDR2 is SQIVND (reference sequence).

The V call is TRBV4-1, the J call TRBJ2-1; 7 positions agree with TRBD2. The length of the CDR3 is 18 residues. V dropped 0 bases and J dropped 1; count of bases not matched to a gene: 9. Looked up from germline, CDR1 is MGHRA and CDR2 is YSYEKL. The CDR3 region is CASSQDWGSSGSYNEQFF. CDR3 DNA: TGCGCCAGCAGCCAAGATTGGGGCTCTAGCGGTTCCTACAATGAGCAGTTCTTC.

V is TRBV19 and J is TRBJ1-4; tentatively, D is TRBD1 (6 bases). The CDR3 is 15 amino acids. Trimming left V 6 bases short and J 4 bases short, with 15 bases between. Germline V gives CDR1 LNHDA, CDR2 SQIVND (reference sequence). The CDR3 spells CASSPRTVDNEKLFF. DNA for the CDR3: TGTGCCAGTAGCCCACGGACAGTAGATAATGAAAAACTGTTTTTT. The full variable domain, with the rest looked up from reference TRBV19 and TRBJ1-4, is DGGITQSPKYLFRKEGQNVTLSCEQNLNHDAMYWYRQDPGQGLRLIYYSQIVNDFQKGDIAEGYSVSREKKESFPLTVTSAQKNPTAFYLCASSPRTVDNEKLFFGSGTQLSVL.

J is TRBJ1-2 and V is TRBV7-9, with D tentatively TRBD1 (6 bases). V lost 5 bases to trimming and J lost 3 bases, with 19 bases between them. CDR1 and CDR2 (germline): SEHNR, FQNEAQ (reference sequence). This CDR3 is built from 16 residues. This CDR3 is CASSPGGAGVDYGYTF. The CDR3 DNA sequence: TGTGCCAGCAGCCCGGGGGGGGCAGGGGTGGACTATGGCTACACCTTC.

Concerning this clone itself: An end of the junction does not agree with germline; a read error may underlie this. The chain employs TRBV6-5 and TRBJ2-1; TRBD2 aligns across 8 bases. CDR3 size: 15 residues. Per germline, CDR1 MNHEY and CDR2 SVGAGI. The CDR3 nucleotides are TGTGCCGGCAGTTACGGGCTAGCGGGTTACAATGAGCAGTTCTTC. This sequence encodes CAGSYGLAGYNEQFF.

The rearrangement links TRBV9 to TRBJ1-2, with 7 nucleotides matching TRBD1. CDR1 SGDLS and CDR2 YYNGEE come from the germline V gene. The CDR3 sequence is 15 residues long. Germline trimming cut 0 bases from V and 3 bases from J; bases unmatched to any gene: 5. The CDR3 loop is CASSVDPTGDYGYTF. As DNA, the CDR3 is TGTGCCAGCAGCGTAGATCCTACAGGGGACTATGGCTACACCTTC. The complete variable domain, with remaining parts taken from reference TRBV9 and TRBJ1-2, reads DSGVTQTPKHLITATGQRVTLRCSPRSGDLSVYWYQQSLDQGLQFLIQYYNGEERAKGNILERFSAQQFPDLHSELNLSSLELGDSALYFCASSVDPTGDYGYTFGSGTRLTVV.

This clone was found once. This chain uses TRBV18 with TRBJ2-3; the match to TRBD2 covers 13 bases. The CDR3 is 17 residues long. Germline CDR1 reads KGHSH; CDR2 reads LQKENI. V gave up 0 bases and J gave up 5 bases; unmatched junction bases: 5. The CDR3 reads CASSPPTSGRAGDTQYF. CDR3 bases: TGTGCCAGCTCACCACCCACTAGCGGGAGGGCCGGAGATACGCAGTATTTT.

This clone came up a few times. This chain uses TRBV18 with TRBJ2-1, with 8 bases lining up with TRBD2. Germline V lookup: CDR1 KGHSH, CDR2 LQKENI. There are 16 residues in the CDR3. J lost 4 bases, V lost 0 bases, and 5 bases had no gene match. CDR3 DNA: TGTGCCAGCTCACCACCGGGGACTAGTCGGTACAATGAGCAGTTCTTC. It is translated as CASSPPGTSRYNEQFF.

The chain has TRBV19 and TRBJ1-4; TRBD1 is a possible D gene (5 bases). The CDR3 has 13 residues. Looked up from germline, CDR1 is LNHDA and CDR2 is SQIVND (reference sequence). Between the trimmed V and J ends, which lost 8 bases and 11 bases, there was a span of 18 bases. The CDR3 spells CASGIQDDSKLFF. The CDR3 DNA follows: TGTGCCAGTGGGATACAGGACGACTCTAAACTGTTTTTT.

In nucleotides, the CDR3 is TGTGCCAGCAGCCACAGTGAGGACAGCTGGACTGATAGCAATCAGCCCCAGCATTTT. Its translation: CASSHSEDSWTDSNQPQHF. J is TRBJ1-5 and V is TRBV5-6; a weak D match, TRBD1 (6 bases). Germline assignment: CDR1 SGHDT and CDR2 YYEEEE. V lost 4 bases and J lost 0, with 23 bases in between. The CDR3 totals 19 residues.

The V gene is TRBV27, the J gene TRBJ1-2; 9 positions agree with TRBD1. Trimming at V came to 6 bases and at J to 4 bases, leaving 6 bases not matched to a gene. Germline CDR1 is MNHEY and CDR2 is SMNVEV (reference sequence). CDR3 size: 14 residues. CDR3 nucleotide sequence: TGTGCCAGCAGAGGGACAGGGCGATTCTATGGCTACACCTTC. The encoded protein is CASRGTGRFYGYTF.

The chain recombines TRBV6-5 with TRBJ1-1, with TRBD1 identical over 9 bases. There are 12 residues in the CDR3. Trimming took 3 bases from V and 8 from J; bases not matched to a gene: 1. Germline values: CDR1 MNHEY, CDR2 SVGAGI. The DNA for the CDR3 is TGTGCCAGCAGTTATGGACAGGGGGAAGCTTTCTTT. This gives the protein CASSYGQGEAFF.

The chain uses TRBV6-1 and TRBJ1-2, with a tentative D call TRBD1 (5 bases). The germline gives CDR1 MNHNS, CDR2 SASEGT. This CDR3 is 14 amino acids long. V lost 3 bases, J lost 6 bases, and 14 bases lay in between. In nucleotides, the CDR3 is TGTGCCAGCAGTGAGGGAGGGGTTGGCCATGGCTACACCTTC. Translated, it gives CASSEGGVGHGYTF.

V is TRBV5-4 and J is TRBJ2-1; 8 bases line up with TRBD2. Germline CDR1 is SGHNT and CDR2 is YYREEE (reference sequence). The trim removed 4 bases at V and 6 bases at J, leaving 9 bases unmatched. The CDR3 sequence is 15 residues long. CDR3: CASSTSGTRGNEQFF. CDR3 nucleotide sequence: TGTGCCAGCAGCACCTCCGGGACTAGGGGCAATGAGCAGTTCTTC.

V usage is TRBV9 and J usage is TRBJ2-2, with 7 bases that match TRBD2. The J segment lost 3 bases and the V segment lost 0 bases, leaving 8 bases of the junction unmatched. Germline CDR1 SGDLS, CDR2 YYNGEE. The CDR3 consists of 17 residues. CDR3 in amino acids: CASSVEVTSSYTGELFF. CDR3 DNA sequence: TGTGCCAGCAGCGTAGAAGTGACTAGCAGTTACACCGGGGAGCTGTTTTTT.

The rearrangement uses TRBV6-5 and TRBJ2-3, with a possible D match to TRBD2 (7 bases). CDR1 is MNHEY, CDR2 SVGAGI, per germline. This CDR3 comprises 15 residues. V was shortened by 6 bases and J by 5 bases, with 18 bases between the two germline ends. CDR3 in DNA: TGTGCCAGCAGCCACAAGGGGGGGGCCCGAGATACGCAGTATTTT. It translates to CASSHKGGARDTQYF.

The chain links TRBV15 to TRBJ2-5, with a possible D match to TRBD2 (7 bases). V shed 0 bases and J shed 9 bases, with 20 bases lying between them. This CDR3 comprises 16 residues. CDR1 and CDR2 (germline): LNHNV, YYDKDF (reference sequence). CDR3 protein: CATSRDWGVGGQAQYF. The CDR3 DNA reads TGTGCCACCAGCAGAGATTGGGGAGTGGGGGGGCAGGCCCAGTACTTC. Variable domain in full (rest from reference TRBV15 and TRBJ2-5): DAMVIQNPRYQVTQFGKPVTLSCSQTLNHNVMYWYQQKSSQAPKLLFHYYDKDFNNEADTPDNFQSRRPNTSFCFLDIRSPGLGDTAMYLCATSRDWGVGGQAQYFGPGTRLLVL.

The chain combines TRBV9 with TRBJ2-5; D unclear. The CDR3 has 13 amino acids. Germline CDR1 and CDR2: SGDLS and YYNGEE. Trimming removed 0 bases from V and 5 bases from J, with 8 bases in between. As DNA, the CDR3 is TGTGCCAGCAGCGTAGTCGGAGCGGAGACCCAGTACTTC. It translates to CASSVVGAETQYF. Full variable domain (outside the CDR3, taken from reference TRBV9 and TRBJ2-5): DSGVTQTPKHLITATGQRVTLRCSPRSGDLSVYWYQQSLDQGLQFLIQYYNGEERAKGNILERFSAQQFPDLHSELNLSSLELGDSALYFCASSVVGAETQYFGPGTRLLVL.

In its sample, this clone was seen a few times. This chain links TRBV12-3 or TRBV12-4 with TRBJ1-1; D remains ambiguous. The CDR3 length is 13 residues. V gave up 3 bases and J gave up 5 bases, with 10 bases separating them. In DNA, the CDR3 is TGTGCCAGCAGTTTCGGGGAAGGAACTGAAGCTTTCTTT. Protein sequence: CASSFGEGTEAFF.

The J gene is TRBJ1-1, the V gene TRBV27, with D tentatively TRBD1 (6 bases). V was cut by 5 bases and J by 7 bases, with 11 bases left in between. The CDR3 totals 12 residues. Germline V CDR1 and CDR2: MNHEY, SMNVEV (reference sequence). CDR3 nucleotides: TGTGCCAGCAGTCTTCAGGGGAGTGAAGCTTTCTTT. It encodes CASSLQGSEAFF.

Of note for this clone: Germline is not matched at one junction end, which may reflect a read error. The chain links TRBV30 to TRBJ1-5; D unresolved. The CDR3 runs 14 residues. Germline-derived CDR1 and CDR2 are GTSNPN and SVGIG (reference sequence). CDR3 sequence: CAWSVDGSNQPQHF. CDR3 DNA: TGTGCCTGGAGTGTTGACGGGAGCAACCAGCCCCAGCATTTT.

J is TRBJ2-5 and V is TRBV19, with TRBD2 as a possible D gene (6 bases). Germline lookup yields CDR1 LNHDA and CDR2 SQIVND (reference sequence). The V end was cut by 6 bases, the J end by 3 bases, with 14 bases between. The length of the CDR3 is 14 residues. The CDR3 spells CASSPAGIEETQYF. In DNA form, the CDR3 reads TGTGCCAGTAGCCCCGCGGGGATAGAAGAGACCCAGTACTTC.

CDR3 amino acids: CATSDSGQGKYEQYF. The CDR3 DNA sequence: TGTGCCACCAGTGATTCGGGACAGGGGAAATACGAGCAGTACTTC. This sequence joins TRBV24-1 and TRBJ2-7; TRBD1 aligns across 10 bases. Germline CDR1 is KGHDR and CDR2 is SFDVKD. The CDR3 covers 15 residues. Trimming cost V 2 bases and J 4 bases; bases outside gene matches: 4.

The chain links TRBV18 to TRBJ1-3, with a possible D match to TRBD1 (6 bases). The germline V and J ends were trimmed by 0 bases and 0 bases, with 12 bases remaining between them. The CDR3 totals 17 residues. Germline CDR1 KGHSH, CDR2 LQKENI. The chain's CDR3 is CASSPPTGTLSGNTIYF. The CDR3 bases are TGTGCCAGCTCACCACCGACAGGAACCCTCTCTGGAAACACCATATATTTT.